The 27 T cell receptor beta chains presented below share a single source sample, sequenced in a study of blood T cell repertoires in COVID-19 (dated by TCRdb to about 2020). Receptor libraries were prepared by the immunoSEQ multiplex PCR assay. Held by TCRdb, this immuneACCESS table contains in-frame sequences only and omits some clones. Under half of the omission traces to an unresolved V gene where checked; the cause of the rest is unknown. The sample table lists approximately 200,000 clones, 65% to 90% of them with a count of one. The top ten clones comprise roughly 12% of the sample. Sequencing used PBMCs or T cells enriched from blood (not recorded which). All receptors derive from a man in his forties who had recovered from COVID-19.

The chain has TRBV7-9 and TRBJ2-5; TRBD1 agrees at 9 bases. Germline CDR1 and CDR2: SEHNR and FQNEAQ (reference sequence). The V and J ends lost 5 bases and 5 bases, in that order; junction bases with no gene match: 6. The CDR3 has 14 residues. The CDR3 sequence: CASSPHRGQETQYF. The CDR3 DNA reads TGTGCCAGCAGCCCACACAGGGGGCAGGAGACCCAGTACTTC.

The rearrangement links TRBV6-5 to TRBJ1-5; maybe TRBD1 (6 bases). Germline V CDR1 and CDR2: MNHEY, SVGAGI. Trimming left V 6 bases short and J 4 bases short, with 16 bases between. CDR3 length equals 15 residues. The CDR3 region is CASSAGGGPNQPQHF. For the CDR3, the DNA is TGTGCCAGCAGCGCGGGAGGGGGACCAAATCAGCCCCAGCATTTT.

The chain has TRBV6-1 and TRBJ1-4, with TRBD1 identical over 10 bases. The CDR3 runs 16 residues. Germline trimming cut 2 bases from V and 5 bases from J; bases unmatched to any gene: 5. Looked up from germline, CDR1 is MNHNS and CDR2 is SASEGT. The CDR3 protein is CASSESTGQGNEKLFF. CDR3 in DNA: TGTGCCAGCAGTGAAAGTACGGGACAGGGGAATGAAAAACTGTTTTTT.

V usage is TRBV19 and J usage is TRBJ2-4; 10 bases align to TRBD2. Germline lookup yields CDR1 LNHDA and CDR2 SQIVND (reference sequence). This CDR3 region has 17 residues. V dropped 0 bases and J dropped 3; count of bases not matched to a gene: 5. CDR3 amino acids: CASSIDRTSGDKNIQYF. The DNA for the CDR3 is TGTGCCAGTAGTATAGACCGGACTAGCGGAGACAAAAACATTCAGTACTTC. The variable domain in full, with the rest retrieved from reference TRBV19 and TRBJ2-4, is DGGITQSPKYLFRKEGQNVTLSCEQNLNHDAMYWYRQDPGQGLRLIYYSQIVNDFQKGDIAEGYSVSREKKESFPLTVTSAQKNPTAFYLCASSIDRTSGDKNIQYFGAGTRLSVL.

Only a few counts were recorded for this clone. The gene calls are TRBV7-6 and TRBJ2-1; D possibly corresponds to TRBD1 (5 bases). V was pared by 0 bases and J by 7 bases, with 7 bases between. This CDR3 is 13 amino acids long. CDR1 is SGHVS and CDR2 is FNYEAQ in the germline V gene. The CDR3: CASSLARQNEQFF. CDR3 nucleotide sequence: TGTGCCAGCAGCTTAGCCCGACAGAATGAGCAGTTCTTC.

The gene calls are TRBV24-1 and TRBJ1-2, with D possibly being TRBD1 (5 bases). V was pared by 3 bases and J by 3 bases, with 16 bases between. Germline V gene sequence: CDR1 KGHDR, CDR2 SFDVKD. The CDR3 spans 16 residues. CDR3 nucleotides: TGTGCCACCAGTGATCGTAGGGGCGGAAAGGACTATGGCTACACCTTC. Its protein product is CATSDRRGGKDYGYTF.

The chain employs TRBV19 and TRBJ1-2; TRBD1 aligns across 7 bases. The CDR3 runs to 12 residues. Germline lookup yields CDR1 LNHDA and CDR2 SQIVND (reference sequence). J was trimmed by 5 bases and V by 4 bases; bases with no gene match: 1. CDR3 DNA: TGTGCCAGTAGTAGGGGACAGTATGGCTACACCTTC. Its protein is CASSRGQYGYTF.

This clone was detected once. The V call is TRBV2, the J call TRBJ1-1, with TRBD1 matching over 8 bases. CDR3 length: 12 residues. V was clipped by 8 bases and J by 7 bases; unmatched bases: 6. CDR1 is SNHLY, CDR2 FYNNEI, per germline. The CDR3 DNA is TGTGCCAGCTTTAGGACAGGGAGTGAAGCTTTCTTT. It translates to CASFRTGSEAFF.

V gene TRBV9 combines with J gene TRBJ2-5; TRBD2 might be the D (5 bases). Germline lookup yields CDR1 SGDLS and CDR2 YYNGEE. The CDR3 is 15 amino acids. With 0 bases removed from V and 0 bases from J, the gap between germline ends came to 9 bases. The CDR3 loop is CASSVAGGYQETQYF. CDR3 bases: TGTGCCAGCAGCGTAGCTGGCGGGTACCAAGAGACCCAGTACTTC. Using reference TRBV9 and TRBJ2-5 for the parts outside the CDR3, the full variable domain is DSGVTQTPKHLITATGQRVTLRCSPRSGDLSVYWYQQSLDQGLQFLIQYYNGEERAKGNILERFSAQQFPDLHSELNLSSLELGDSALYFCASSVAGGYQETQYFGPGTRLLVL.

The genes are TRBV7-6 and TRBJ2-7; 9 bases fit TRBD1. This CDR3 is 15 amino acids long. The ends lost 1 base at V and 9 bases at J; junction bases unmatched: 10. Germline values: CDR1 SGHVS, CDR2 FNYEAQ. The CDR3: CASSLEGQGSGGQYF. The CDR3 DNA is TGTGCCAGCAGCTTAGAGGGACAGGGCTCGGGGGGGCAGTACTTC. The full variable domain, its missing parts supplied by reference TRBV7-6 and TRBJ2-7, is GAGVSQSPRYKVTKRGQDVALRCDPISGHVSLYWYRQALGQGPEFLTYFNYEAQQDKSGLPNDRFSAERPEGSISTLTIQRTEQRDSAMYRCASSLEGQGSGGQYFGPGTRLTVT.

This sequence joins TRBV5-1 and TRBJ2-5, with TRBD2 identical over 9 bases. The CDR3 spans 16 residues. Per the germline V gene, CDR1 is SGHRS and CDR2 is YFSETQ. V lost 2 bases, J lost 1 base, and 6 bases stayed unmatched. This chain's CDR3 is CASSLMREGFQETQYF. The CDR3 nucleotides are TGCGCCAGCAGCTTAATGCGGGAGGGGTTCCAAGAGACCCAGTACTTC.

The rearrangement joins TRBV4-3 to TRBJ2-1, with 10 bases lining up with TRBD2. The germline gives CDR1 LGHNA, CDR2 YSLEER. This CDR3 is built from 17 residues. The trim removed 0 bases at V and 6 bases at J, leaving 8 bases unmatched. The CDR3 sequence is CASSQDPASGRSNEQFF. The CDR3 DNA is TGCGCCAGCAGCCAAGATCCGGCTAGCGGGAGATCCAATGAGCAGTTCTTC.

The J gene is TRBJ1-2, the V gene TRBV13, with 8 bases fitting TRBD1. Looked up from germline, CDR1 is PRHDT and CDR2 is FYEKMQ (reference sequence). The CDR3 sequence is 14 residues long. Germline trimming cut 6 bases from V and 7 bases from J; bases unmatched to any gene: 10. The CDR3 nucleotides read TGTGCCAGCAGTGAACAGGGGGGAACTCTTGGCTACACCTTC. This translates into CASSEQGGTLGYTF.

J is TRBJ2-7 and V is TRBV5-1; D unresolved. The V end was cut by 2 bases, the J end by 5 bases, with 5 bases between. This CDR3 has 11 amino acids. CDR1 SGHRS and CDR2 YFSETQ come from the germline V gene. In DNA form, the CDR3 reads TGCGCCAGCAGCTTTCAGGACGAGCAGTACTTC. Amino acid sequence: CASSFQDEQYF.

Ten or more counts support this clone. The chain links TRBV6-2 or TRBV6-3 to TRBJ2-7; possibly TRBD1 for D (6 bases). Trimming left V 2 bases short and J 0 bases short, with 8 bases between. From germline, CDR1 is MNHEY and CDR2 SVGEGT. The CDR3 contains 14 residues. The CDR3 reads CASSYRDNSYEQYF. CDR3 coding DNA: TGTGCCAGCAGTTACCGGGACAACTCCTACGAGCAGTACTTC.

The chain carries TRBV11-2 and TRBJ2-7; 13 bases match TRBD2. The CDR3 has 15 amino acids. Germline V gives CDR1 SGHAT, CDR2 FQNNGV. The V segment lost 6 bases and the J segment 4 bases; nucleotides outside the gene matches: 6. DNA for the CDR3: TGTGCCAGCAGAAGAGGACTAGCGGGAGTTTACGAGCAGTACTTC. It yields the protein CASRRGLAGVYEQYF.

This chain connects TRBV19 to TRBJ1-1; the D is unclear. Trimming left V 11 bases short and J 1 base short, with 11 bases between. CDR3 length: 12 amino acids. In germline, CDR1 is LNHDA, CDR2 SQIVND (reference sequence). The CDR3: CAPYLGNTEAFF. In DNA form, the CDR3 reads TGTGCCCCTTACCTAGGGAACACTGAAGCTTTCTTT. Together with reference TRBV19 and TRBJ1-1, the CDR3 gives the full variable domain: DGGITQSPKYLFRKEGQNVTLSCEQNLNHDAMYWYRQDPGQGLRLIYYSQIVNDFQKGDIAEGYSVSREKKESFPLTVTSAQKNPTAFYLCAPYLGNTEAFFGQGTRLTVV.

This clone was picked up one time. The identical CDR3 is also encoded by other nucleotide sequences in the sample. The chain carries TRBV11-3 and TRBJ2-1, with D unclear. The germline CDR1 and CDR2 sequences are SGHNT and YENEEA. V was clipped by 1 base and J by 5 bases, with 6 bases between them. The CDR3 extends over 13 amino acids. As DNA, the CDR3 is TGTGCCAGCAGCTTAGGGCAGAACAATGAGCAGTTCTTC. Encoded protein: CASSLGQNNEQFF.

This clone was recorded once. The rearrangement uses TRBV4-2 and TRBJ2-1, with 9 bases aligning to TRBD1. This CDR3 contains 16 residues. Germline V CDR1 and CDR2: LGHNA, YNFKEQ. Trimming removed 0 bases from V and 7 bases from J; junction bases left unmatched: 7. The CDR3 DNA reads TGTGCCAGCAGCCAAGAAAAGGGACAGGGTCAGAATGAGCAGTTCTTC. This translates into CASSQEKGQGQNEQFF.

The chain joins TRBV6-5 to TRBJ2-1, with D possibly being TRBD2 (6 bases). From germline, CDR1 is MNHEY and CDR2 SVGAGI. Trimming stripped 11 bases from V and 1 base from J, with 15 bases between. This CDR3 has 14 residues. CDR3: CAAGTVNSYNEQFF. CDR3 bases: TGTGCCGCGGGGACGGTTAATTCCTACAATGAGCAGTTCTTC.

The gene calls are TRBV5-1 and TRBJ2-5; no definite D call. CDR1 and CDR2 from the germline V gene are SGHRS and YFSETQ. V dropped 2 bases and J dropped 2 bases, with 4 bases sitting between them. CDR3 length equals 12 residues. The CDR3 DNA sequence: TGCGCCAGCAGCTTACTTCAAGAGACCCAGTACTTC. It specifies CASSLLQETQYF.

The CDR3 coding sequence is TGTGCCAGCAGCTCCATGACAGAGGAGTACGTC. It is translated as CASSSMTEEYV. V usage is TRBV5-6 and J usage is TRBJ2-7; possible D gene TRBD1, 5 bases. V dropped 3 bases and J dropped 11 bases, with 12 bases sitting between them. The CDR3 loop spans 11 amino acids. Germline CDR1 reads SGHDT; CDR2 reads YYEEEE.

This clone was observed a handful of times. J is TRBJ2-1 and V is TRBV7-3, with D possibly being TRBD2 (6 bases). The CDR3 covers 15 residues. Germline V gives CDR1 SGHTA, CDR2 FQGTGA. V was shortened by 1 base and J by 6 bases, with 13 bases between the two germline ends. The CDR3, as DNA: TGTGCCAGCAGCTTAAAGGCCCCCGGGGGCAATGAGCAGTTCTTC. Translating it yields CASSLKAPGGNEQFF.

The chain is built from TRBV15 and TRBJ2-7; D ambiguous. V lost 5 bases and J 0 bases, leaving 14 bases between the germline ends. From germline, CDR1 is LNHNV and CDR2 YYDKDF (reference sequence). CDR3 size: 15 residues. CDR3 loop: CATSGYGEISYEQYF. For the CDR3, the DNA is TGTGCCACCAGCGGGTATGGAGAGATCTCCTACGAGCAGTACTTC.

The chain carries TRBV27 and TRBJ1-6, with unresolved D. This CDR3 comprises 15 residues. The V end lost 7 bases, the J end lost 4 bases, and 14 bases lay between the germline ends. Per the germline V gene, CDR1 is MNHEY and CDR2 is SMNVEV (reference sequence). The CDR3 reads CASTPAGDYNSPLHF. The CDR3 coding sequence is TGTGCCAGCACACCCGCCGGGGATTATAATTCACCCCTCCACTTT.

This rearrangement joins TRBV9 to TRBJ1-1; D perhaps matches TRBD1 (6 bases). Deletions cut 4 bases from V and 4 bases from J, with 14 bases between. The CDR3 spans 14 residues. From germline, CDR1 is SGDLS and CDR2 YYNGEE. CDR3 bases: TGTGCCAGCAGCCGACAGGCAAAGAGCACTGAAGCTTTCTTT. This translates into CASSRQAKSTEAFF. Filled out from reference TRBV9 and TRBJ1-1, the complete variable domain reads DSGVTQTPKHLITATGQRVTLRCSPRSGDLSVYWYQQSLDQGLQFLIQYYNGEERAKGNILERFSAQQFPDLHSELNLSSLELGDSALYFCASSRQAKSTEAFFGQGTRLTVV.

The V and J genes are TRBV27 and TRBJ1-5, with 9 positions matching TRBD1. The CDR3 totals 16 residues. The trim removed 4 bases at V and 5 bases at J, leaving 9 bases unmatched. Germline V lookup: CDR1 MNHEY, CDR2 SMNVEV (reference sequence). CDR3 DNA: TGTGCCAGCAGTTCAGACCCGGGACAGGGTTATCAGCCCCAGCATTTT. Protein: CASSSDPGQGYQPQHF.